This is a list of T cell receptor beta chains from one sample in a study of Ad26.COV2.S vaccination and SARS-CoV-2 variants. Profiling relied on immunoSEQ multiplex PCR, and the TCRdb table lists in-frame clones only, not all of them. The sample lists roughly 410,000 clones, 83% occurring once. This sample comprised peripheral blood, obtained in a trial of Ad26.COV2.S vaccine versus placebo. These receptors all come from a person between 18 and 60 years old who received the Ad26.COV2.S COVID-19 vaccine or a placebo. Each CDR3 is given with its conserved first and last residue. Each record gives: V gene, J gene, CDR3 length, CDR3 protein.

V gene: TRBV19; J gene: TRBJ1-2; CDR3 length: 14; CDR3 protein: CASSIARGDYGYTF
V gene: TRBV27; J gene: TRBJ1-2; CDR3 length: 14; CDR3 protein: CASSLEFGAGGYTF
V gene: TRBV6-5; J gene: TRBJ1-1; CDR3 length: 13; CDR3 protein: CASSYSTGTEAFF
V gene: TRBV27; J gene: TRBJ1-2; CDR3 length: 14; CDR3 protein: CASSPSTGPYGYTF
V gene: TRBV6-7; J gene: TRBJ1-2; CDR3 length: 17; CDR3 protein: CASSYSKLRDRDYGYTF
V gene: TRBV6-2/TRBV6-3; J gene: TRBJ1-2; CDR3 length: 16; CDR3 protein: CASSYGARDIPYGYTF
V gene: TRBV7-9; J gene: TRBJ1-2; CDR3 length: 14; CDR3 protein: CASSFTTGNYGYTF
V gene: TRBV19; J gene: TRBJ1-2; CDR3 length: 13; CDR3 protein: CASSMAGGYGYTF
V gene: TRBV15; J gene: TRBJ2-3; CDR3 length: 14; CDR3 protein: CATSRDRAADTQYF
V gene: TRBV18; J gene: TRBJ1-1; CDR3 length: 17; CDR3 protein: CASSRRDRDDMNTEAFF
V gene: TRBV5-4; J gene: TRBJ2-3; CDR3 length: 13; CDR3 protein: CASSQTNTDTQYF
V gene: TRBV24-1; J gene: TRBJ2-7; CDR3 length: 16; CDR3 protein: CATSDSGTSGGNEQYF
V gene: TRBV4-3; J gene: TRBJ1-5; CDR3 length: 15; CDR3 protein: CASSQARGSGQPQHF
V gene: TRBV4-3; J gene: TRBJ2-3; CDR3 length: 15; CDR3 protein: CASSPLAGGADTQYF
V gene: TRBV7-3; J gene: TRBJ1-2; CDR3 length: 13; CDR3 protein: CASSLEGQNGYTF
V gene: TRBV6-1; J gene: TRBJ1-1; CDR3 length: 12; CDR3 protein: CASSEVLTEAFF
V gene: TRBV6-2/TRBV6-3; J gene: TRBJ1-1; CDR3 length: 13; CDR3 protein: CASSYVVRAEAFF
V gene: TRBV23-1; J gene: TRBJ2-5; CDR3 length: 14; CDR3 protein: CASTSTGDGETQYF
V gene: TRBV6-4; J gene: TRBJ1-5; CDR3 length: 13; CDR3 protein: CASSRTGGQPQHF
V gene: TRBV7-6; J gene: TRBJ1-3; CDR3 length: 14; CDR3 protein: CASSPGPTGNTIYF
V gene: TRBV5-4; J gene: TRBJ2-7; CDR3 length: 14; CDR3 protein: CATRLAGGKYEQYF
V gene: TRBV3-1/TRBV3-2; J gene: TRBJ2-2; CDR3 length: 14; CDR3 protein: CASSQDLGTGELFF
V gene: TRBV4-3; J gene: TRBJ1-2; CDR3 length: 15; CDR3 protein: CASSQDVGGNYGYTF
V gene: TRBV11-3; J gene: TRBJ2-2; CDR3 length: 12; CDR3 protein: CASGSYTGELFF
V gene: TRBV4-3; J gene: TRBJ2-3; CDR3 length: 17; CDR3 protein: CASSSGTSGGGTDTQYF
V gene: TRBV15; J gene: TRBJ1-2; CDR3 length: 14; CDR3 protein: CATSSGQGLYGYTF
V gene: TRBV7-2; J gene: TRBJ2-7; CDR3 length: 13; CDR3 protein: CASSLTGAYEQYF
V gene: TRBV5-1; J gene: TRBJ1-2; CDR3 length: 13; CDR3 protein: CASSLGASDGYTF